This TCR beta chain originates from a study of response to subunit inactivated influenza vaccine. Regarding the study as a whole: Authors suggested few new T cells are recruited by each seasonal influenza vaccination.

Germline loops: CDR1 DFQATT, CDR2 SNEGSKA (reference sequence). There are 12 residues in the CDR3. Trimming cost V 2 bases and J 2 bases, with 7 bases left between them. Each CDR3 protein gets one entry after TCRdb re-called the RT-PCR reads with MiXCR. The sample lists around 580,000 distinct CDR3 sequences; approximately 12% were seen once. This clonotype appeared a few times. Its specificity is unknown. This chain connects TRBV20-1 to TRBJ2-7; D not certain. This receptor was obtained from a man in his fifties who received an inactivated influenza vaccine. This specimen was PBMCs from blood, taken on the day of vaccination. CDR3 bases: TGCAGTGCTAGAACTGGGGCCTACGAGCAGTACTTC. As protein: CSARTGAYEQYF.